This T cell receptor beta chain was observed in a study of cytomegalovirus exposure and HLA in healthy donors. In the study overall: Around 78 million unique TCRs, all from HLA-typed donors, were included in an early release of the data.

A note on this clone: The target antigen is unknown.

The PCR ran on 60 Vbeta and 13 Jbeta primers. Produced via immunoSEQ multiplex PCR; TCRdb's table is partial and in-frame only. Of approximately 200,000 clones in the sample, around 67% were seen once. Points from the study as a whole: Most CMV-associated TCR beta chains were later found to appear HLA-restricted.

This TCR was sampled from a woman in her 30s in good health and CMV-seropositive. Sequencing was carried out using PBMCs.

The CDR3: CASSQDTRGVAGNNEQFF. The CDR3 DNA is TGCGCCAGCAGCCAAGATACCCGGGGGGTAGCGGGCAACAATGAGCAGTTCTTC. The genes are TRBV4-1 and TRBJ2-1; 7 bases map to TRBD2. Germline V lookup: CDR1 MGHRA, CDR2 YSYEKL. This CDR3 has 18 residues. V shed 0 bases and J 5 bases; nucleotides not matched to a gene: 13.